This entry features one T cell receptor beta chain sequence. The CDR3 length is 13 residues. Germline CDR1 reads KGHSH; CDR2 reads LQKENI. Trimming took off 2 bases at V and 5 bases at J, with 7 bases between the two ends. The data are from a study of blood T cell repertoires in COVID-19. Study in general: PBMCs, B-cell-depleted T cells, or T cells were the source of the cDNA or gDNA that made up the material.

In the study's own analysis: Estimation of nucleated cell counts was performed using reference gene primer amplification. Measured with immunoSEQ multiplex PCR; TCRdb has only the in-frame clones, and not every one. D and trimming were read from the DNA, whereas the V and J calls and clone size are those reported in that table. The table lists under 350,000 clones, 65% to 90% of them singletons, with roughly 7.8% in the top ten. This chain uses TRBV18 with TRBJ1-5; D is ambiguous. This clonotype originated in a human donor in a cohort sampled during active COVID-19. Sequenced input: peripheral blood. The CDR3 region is CASSPDLYQPQHF. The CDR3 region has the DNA TGTGCCAGCTCACCAGACTTGTATCAGCCCCAGCATTTT.